This T cell receptor (beta chain) stems from a study of early stage breast cancer tumors. Study details: Most invasive tumors, about 75% of the 16, were ER+/PR+/HER2-. Each sample averaged roughly 10-fold read coverage. General observations from the study: Most shared enriched TCRB sequences were commonly generated ones.

The CDR3 runs 15 residues. Germline V gene lookup returns CDR1 SNHLY and CDR2 FYNNEI. The V end lost 5 bases, the J end lost 7 bases, and 17 bases lay between the germline ends. Sequenced by immunoSEQ multiplex PCR; TCRdb stores in-frame clones only, minus some. The repertoire consists of 60,000 to 75,000 clones, with around 80% occurring once and the leading ten covering roughly 4.7%. As to this clone: What it binds is unknown.

Specimen: blood. The chain links TRBV2 to TRBJ2-2, with D perhaps being TRBD1 or TRBD2 (6 bases each). The receptor was isolated from a person in their 40s with breast cancer. CDR3 DNA: TGTGCCAGCAGTAGAACAGGGAGGACCGGCGGGGAGCTGTTTTTT. Protein sequence: CASSRTGRTGGELFF. The whole variable domain, remainder taken from reference TRBV2 and TRBJ2-2, is EPEVTQTPSHQVTQMGQEVILRCVPISNHLYFYWYRQILGQKVEFLVSFYNNEISEKSEIFDDQFSVERPDGSNFTLKIRSTKLEDSAMYFCASSRTGRTGGELFFGEGSRLTVL.